The TCR beta chain described here comes from a study of T cells in Graves' hyperthyroidism and ophthalmopathy. The CDR3 sequence is 15 residues long. In germline, CDR1 is MNHNS, CDR2 SASEGT. V was pared by 8 bases and J by 7 bases, with 12 bases of the junction left unmatched. RNA transcripts yielded amplified TCR beta CDR3 regions. A set of HTBI primers served as the primers for a first-round RT-PCR of the TCR CDR3. TCRdb ran MiXCR on the multiplex PCR reads and lists one entry per CDR3 protein. Here the sample spans 500,000 to 550,000 distinct CDR3 sequences, around 21% being singletons. This clonotype was counted between two and nine times.

The V call is TRBV6-1, the J call TRBJ1-5; 9 bases line up with TRBD1. The clonotype was recovered from a young man with Graves' hyperthyroidism. The specimen was blood. The CDR3 protein is CASGLRGTGPQPQHF. The CDR3, as DNA: TGTGCCAGCGGCCTAAGAGGGACAGGGCCACAGCCCCAGCATTTT.